This T cell receptor beta chain emerged from a study of blood T cells in healthy people across ages. Then a second PCR, running roughly 7 to 11 cycles, was carried out with a sample-barcoded 5' primer and a J-beta primer mix. The template-switch adaptor was a 5' adaptor with 12 random nucleotides. It tagged each cDNA molecule. TCRdb re-called the 5' RACE reads through MiXCR, storing one row per CDR3 protein. The table includes some 1.7 million distinct CDR3 sequences, over 25% detected once. Whole-study findings and limits: Considered underestimates were the diversity estimates obtained from one million T cells. Correlation between TCR beta diversity and naive T cell percentage was strong.

Concerning this clonotype: Its antigen remains unknown. The junction does not match germline at one end; this may be a read error.

Germline CDR1 and CDR2: LGHDT and YNNKEL (reference sequence). The CDR3 totals 14 residues. Sequenced: blood. V usage is TRBV3-1 and J usage is TRBJ2-5, with a tentative D call TRBD1 (6 bases). The sequence came from a woman in her 30s in good health. In DNA, the CDR3 is TGTGCCAGCAGCCTCTCTCGGGACATTGAGATCCAGTACTTC. It translates to CASSLSRDIEIQYF.